These 31 T cell receptor beta chains came from one sample sequenced in a study of cytomegalovirus exposure and HLA in healthy donors. PCR involved 60 Vbeta and 13 Jbeta primers. The assay was immunoSEQ multiplex PCR, and TCRdb's table has in-frame clones only and misses some. Of over 100,000 clones listed, roughly 78% are singletons. The specimen was PBMCs. The receptors come from a man younger than 45 in good health and CMV-seronegative.

The rearrangement joins TRBV7-9 to TRBJ2-7; no firm D call. Germline assignment: CDR1 SEHNR and CDR2 FQNEAQ (reference sequence). Between the trimmed V and J ends, which lost 1 base and 7 bases, there was a span of 11 bases. The length of the CDR3 is 13 residues. The DNA of the CDR3 is TGTGCCAGCAGCTTAGTGTCCAGGAAAGAGCAGTACTTC. As protein: CASSLVSRKEQYF.

This chain connects TRBV6-1 to TRBJ1-1; D unclear. The germline V gene encodes CDR1 MNHNS and CDR2 SASEGT. CDR3 length: 15 residues. Trimming pared 2 bases from V and 1 base from J, leaving 11 bases between. CDR3 loop: CASSESNSWNTEAFF. The CDR3 region has the DNA TGTGCCAGCAGTGAAAGTAACTCTTGGAACACTGAAGCTTTCTTT.

This clone appeared a few times. The chain combines TRBV6-4 with TRBJ1-1; TRBD1 is a possible D gene (6 bases). CDR1 is MRHNA, CDR2 SNTAGT, per germline. The CDR3 is 14 residues long. The V end lost 6 bases, the J end lost 3 bases, and 14 bases lay between the germline ends. The chain's CDR3 is CASRPSNRDTEAFF. CDR3 coding DNA: TGTGCCAGCAGGCCCTCCAACAGGGACACTGAAGCTTTCTTT.

The chain has TRBV4-3 and TRBJ2-1; 8 nucleotides agree with TRBD2. Germline-derived CDR1 and CDR2 are LGHNA and YSLEER. Germline trimming cut 0 bases from V and 4 bases from J; bases unmatched to any gene: 8. This CDR3 has 17 amino acids. CDR3 sequence reads: CASSQDPLGGEYNEQFF. The DNA of the CDR3 is TGCGCCAGCAGCCAAGATCCTCTCGGGGGGGAATACAATGAGCAGTTCTTC.

This clone was detected only a few times. The chain is built from TRBV4-3 and TRBJ2-7; D remains unclear. Germline V CDR1 and CDR2: LGHNA, YSLEER. CDR3 length equals 16 residues. V lost 0 bases and J lost 4, with 16 bases in between. This CDR3 is CASSQDQSLGGYEQYF. In nucleotides, the CDR3 is TGCGCCAGCAGCCAAGATCAAAGTCTAGGTGGTTACGAGCAGTACTTC.

CDR3 sequence reads: CASSKITGTDTQYF. DNA for the CDR3: TGTGCCAGCAGTAAAATAACAGGGACAGATACGCAGTATTTT. The gene calls are TRBV27 and TRBJ2-3; TRBD1 is a possible D gene (6 bases). Germline lookup yields CDR1 MNHEY and CDR2 SMNVEV (reference sequence). This CDR3 region has 14 residues. Deletions cut 5 bases from V and 3 bases from J, with 12 bases between.

This clone has just one count. V usage is TRBV7-9 and J usage is TRBJ1-2, with a weak D call TRBD1 (5 bases). The CDR3 length is 14 residues. V was cut by 2 bases and J by 8 bases, with 15 bases left in between. Germline V gene lookup returns CDR1 SEHNR and CDR2 FQNEAQ (reference sequence). CDR3 in DNA: TGTGCCAGCAGCTTAACGGTCAGGGAGGGCGGCTACACCTTC. It specifies CASSLTVREGGYTF. Full variable domain (remainder filled in from reference TRBV7-9 and TRBJ1-2): DTGVSQNPRHKITKRGQNVTFRCDPISEHNRLYWYRQTLGQGPEFLTYFQNEAQLEKSRLLSDRFSAERPKGSFSTLEIQRTEQGDSAMYLCASSLTVREGGYTFGSGTRLTVV.

The chain links TRBV28 to TRBJ1-2, with 7 bases fitting TRBD1. With 2 bases clipped from V and 4 bases from J, the junction kept 4 bases outside the gene matches. The CDR3 covers 14 residues. Per germline, CDR1 MDHEN and CDR2 SYDVKM. The CDR3 spells CASSLATGIYGYTF. In DNA form, the CDR3 reads TGTGCCAGCAGTTTAGCGACAGGGATCTATGGCTACACCTTC.

The chain carries TRBV30 and TRBJ2-7; D not certain. CDR1 and CDR2 (germline): GTSNPN, SVGIG (reference sequence). The length of the CDR3 is 12 residues. V was pared by 3 bases and J by 7 bases, with 13 bases between. The CDR3 sequence is CAWRGQAREQYF. The CDR3 coding sequence is TGTGCCTGGAGGGGCCAGGCACGGGAGCAGTACTTC.

The chain couples TRBV19 to TRBJ2-1, with D perhaps matching TRBD2 (5 bases). The germline gives CDR1 LNHDA, CDR2 SQIVND (reference sequence). V was shortened by 1 base and J by 7 bases, with 5 bases between the two germline ends. This CDR3 is 12 amino acids long. The CDR3 sequence: CASSIGGNEQFF. The CDR3 region has the DNA TGTGCCAGTAGTATAGGCGGGAATGAGCAGTTCTTC.

The V call is TRBV5-6, the J call TRBJ2-7; TRBD1 might be the D (5 bases). V lost 4 bases, J lost 0 bases, and 17 bases lay in between. CDR1 is SGHDT, CDR2 YYEEEE, per germline. The CDR3 has 16 amino acids. The CDR3 DNA is TGTGCCAGCAGCGGGGCAGGGCGCTTAAGCTCCTACGAGCAGTACTTC. Translated: CASSGAGRLSSYEQYF.

The genes are TRBV28 and TRBJ2-1, with 10 nucleotides matching TRBD2. The CDR3 has 16 amino acids. V lost 5 bases, J lost 9 bases, and 13 bases stayed unmatched. Germline V gene lookup returns CDR1 MDHEN and CDR2 SYDVKM. This chain's CDR3 is CASSTPRAGGPGEQFF. The CDR3 coding sequence is TGTGCCAGCAGTACCCCCCGAGCGGGAGGGCCTGGTGAGCAGTTCTTC.

This clone was detected only once. This sequence joins TRBV11-1 and TRBJ2-3; no firm D call. V lost 5 bases, J lost 0 bases, and 12 bases lay in between. The CDR3 length is 15 residues. Germline V gene sequence: CDR1 SGHAT, CDR2 FQDESV (reference sequence). CDR3 in DNA: TGTGCCAGCAGCCCCGGCCGACTGAGCACAGATACGCAGTATTTT. This sequence encodes CASSPGRLSTDTQYF.

This rearrangement joins TRBV7-9 to TRBJ2-7; D is perhaps TRBD2 (6 bases). Between the trimmed V and J ends, which lost 5 bases and 6 bases, there was a span of 26 bases. CDR1 and CDR2 from the germline V gene are SEHNR and FQNEAQ (reference sequence). The length of the CDR3 is 17 residues. CDR3 in amino acids: CASSPQGAIGHGSEQYF. The CDR3 DNA reads as TGTGCCAGCAGCCCCCAAGGGGCAATTGGTCACGGGAGCGAGCAGTACTTC.

The chain recombines TRBV29-1 with TRBJ1-1; 12 bases fit TRBD1. The CDR3 runs 15 residues. The V gene end was trimmed by 2 bases and the J gene end by 4 bases; junction bases not matched to a gene: 5. Germline V gene sequence: CDR1 SQVTM, CDR2 ANQGSEA. This CDR3 is CSVESGQGARTEAFF. The CDR3 nucleotides are TGCAGCGTTGAATCGGGACAGGGGGCTCGCACTGAAGCTTTCTTT.

The chain links TRBV19 to TRBJ1-5, with D hard to call. With 4 bases removed from V and 1 base from J, the gap between germline ends came to 8 bases. The CDR3 consists of 14 residues. Germline loops: CDR1 LNHDA, CDR2 SQIVND (reference sequence). CDR3 bases: TGTGCCAGTAGTAAGTGGGCGAGCAATCAGCCCCAGCATTTT. It yields the protein CASSKWASNQPQHF.

The chain combines TRBV10-1 with TRBJ2-5; the D gene is possibly TRBD2 (5 bases). The germline V gene has CDR1 WNHNN and CDR2 SYGVQD (reference sequence). Trimming removed 4 bases at V and 5 bases at J, with 14 bases between. The CDR3 runs 14 residues. Here the CDR3 DNA reads TGCGCCAGCAGTGTTGGATCCCCGGGGGAGACCCAGTACTTC. Translating gives CASSVGSPGETQYF.

The chain combines TRBV2 with TRBJ1-5; the match to TRBD1 covers 9 bases. Germline V gene lookup returns CDR1 SNHLY and CDR2 FYNNEI. J was trimmed by 4 bases and V by 4 bases; bases with no gene match: 5. The CDR3 length is 15 residues. CDR3 protein: CASSGGQGWNQPQHF. The CDR3 bases are TGTGCCAGCAGTGGGGGACAGGGTTGGAATCAGCCCCAGCATTTT.

The chain couples TRBV28 to TRBJ2-7, with a weak D call TRBD2 (5 bases). CDR3 length: 16 amino acids. V lost 2 bases and J 3 bases, leaving 17 bases between the germline ends. Germline values: CDR1 MDHEN, CDR2 SYDVKM. CDR3 residues: CASSLTASGSVYEQYF. Here the CDR3 DNA reads TGTGCCAGCAGTTTAACCGCGAGCGGCTCCGTCTACGAGCAGTACTTC.

The J gene is TRBJ2-7, the V gene TRBV28; D remains unclear. V shed 6 bases and J shed 1 base, with 7 bases lying between them. Germline V gives CDR1 MDHEN, CDR2 SYDVKM. The CDR3 has 12 amino acids. Here the CDR3 DNA reads TGTGCCAGCAGCCACGGTTCCTACGAGCAGTACTTC. Translation gives CASSHGSYEQYF.

In its sample, this clone was seen a few times. This chain uses TRBV9 with TRBJ2-7, with TRBD1 matching 10 bases. Looked up from germline, CDR1 is SGDLS and CDR2 is YYNGEE. The CDR3 extends over 14 amino acids. Unmatched junction bases numbered 6, after V lost 4 bases and J lost 5 bases. CDR3 in DNA: TGTGCCAGCAGCCTCGGGACAGGGGATAACGAGCAGTACTTC. Residues: CASSLGTGDNEQYF.

The gene calls are TRBV7-9 and TRBJ2-5, with D perhaps TRBD1 (6 bases). Germline CDR1 reads SEHNR; CDR2 reads FQNEAQ (reference sequence). With 6 bases removed from V and 2 bases from J, the gap between germline ends came to 10 bases. The CDR3 loop spans 13 amino acids. The chain's CDR3 is CASRLTGQETQYF. Here the CDR3 DNA reads TGTGCCAGCAGATTGACAGGTCAAGAGACCCAGTACTTC.

The chain carries TRBV5-1 and TRBJ1-2, with TRBD1 identical over 7 bases. Germline loops: CDR1 SGHRS, CDR2 YFSETQ. With V trimmed by 4 bases and J by 8 bases, 14 bases remained unmatched. The CDR3 runs 15 residues. The CDR3 here is CASSGEPTGVYGYTF. DNA of the CDR3: TGCGCCAGCAGCGGAGAACCTACAGGGGTCTACGGCTACACCTTC.

This clone was detected only a few times. The rearrangement uses TRBV7-8 and TRBJ1-5, with D perhaps matching TRBD1 (6 bases). There are 15 residues in the CDR3. Between the trimmed V and J ends, which lost 3 bases and 3 bases, there was a span of 12 bases. From germline, CDR1 is SGHVS and CDR2 FQNEAQ. The CDR3, as DNA: TGTGCCAGCAGCTTGACAGGTTCCCACAATCAGCCCCAGCATTTT. Translated, it gives CASSLTGSHNQPQHF.

The rearrangement uses TRBV15 and TRBJ2-2; 10 bases line up with TRBD1. The CDR3 covers 17 residues. The germline V gene encodes CDR1 LNHNV and CDR2 YYDKDF (reference sequence). The ends lost 1 base at V and 5 bases at J; junction bases unmatched: 7. The CDR3 protein is CATSRGARDRGTGELFF. The CDR3 nucleotides are TGTGCCACCAGCAGAGGTGCGCGGGACAGGGGAACCGGGGAGCTGTTTTTT.

The V call is TRBV5-1, the J call TRBJ2-7; perhaps TRBD2 as D (5 bases). Germline V lookup: CDR1 SGHRS, CDR2 YFSETQ. Trimming took 0 bases from V and 5 from J, leaving 12 bases between them. This CDR3 has 14 amino acids. DNA for the CDR3: TGCGCCAGCAGCTTGGCCTCCCAGAGGGACGAGCAGTACTTC. It encodes CASSLASQRDEQYF. The whole variable domain, remainder taken from reference TRBV5-1 and TRBJ2-7, is KAGVTQTPRYLIKTRGQQVTLSCSPISGHRSVSWYQQTPGQGLQFLFEYFSETQRNKGNFPGRFSGRQFSNSRSEMNVSTLELGDSALYLCASSLASQRDEQYFGPGTRLTVT.

The rearrangement joins TRBV5-4 to TRBJ2-1; 7 bases are a match to TRBD2. The CDR3 is 11 amino acids. Germline V gives CDR1 SGHNT, CDR2 YYREEE (reference sequence). Written as DNA, the CDR3 is TGTGCAGCGGGACGGAACAATGAGCAGTTCTTC. This encodes CAAGRNNEQFF.

This chain uses TRBV27 with TRBJ2-7, with TRBD2 matching over 14 bases. Trimming at V came to 2 bases and at J to 1 base, leaving 7 bases not matched to a gene. Germline lookup yields CDR1 MNHEY and CDR2 SMNVEV (reference sequence). The CDR3 is made up of 18 amino acids. In DNA, the CDR3 is TGTGCCAGCAGTTTAACCGGACTAGCGGGAGGTAATTCCTACGAGCAGTACTTC. Its translation is CASSLTGLAGGNSYEQYF.

The rearrangement joins TRBV4-2 to TRBJ2-2, with 11 bases that match TRBD2. Germline V gene data show CDR1 as LGHNA and CDR2 as YNFKEQ. The CDR3 is 17 residues long. V shed 2 bases and J 5 bases; nucleotides not matched to a gene: 7. Here the CDR3 reads CASSQRVTSGDTGELFF. The CDR3, as DNA: TGTGCCAGCAGCCAACGCGTGACTAGCGGGGATACCGGGGAGCTGTTTTTT.

Comments on this clone: One end of the junction fails to match germline, which may point to a read error. V usage is TRBV7-7 and J usage is TRBJ2-1; 10 bases agree with TRBD2. The CDR3 extends over 15 amino acids. Germline CDR1 and CDR2: SSHAT and FNYEAQ (reference sequence). CDR3 nucleotides: TGTGCTAGCAGCTTAGAACTAGCGGGATACAATGAGCAGTTCTTC. Translated: CASSLELAGYNEQFF.

The gene calls are TRBV11-2 and TRBJ2-7; D might be TRBD1 (6 bases). The CDR3 length is 13 residues. V was shortened by 5 bases and J by 6 bases, with 14 bases between the two germline ends. Germline V gene data show CDR1 as SGHAT and CDR2 as FQNNGV. CDR3 residues: CASSLWQGSEQYF. CDR3 DNA: TGTGCCAGCAGCCTTTGGCAGGGGTCCGAGCAGTACTTC.